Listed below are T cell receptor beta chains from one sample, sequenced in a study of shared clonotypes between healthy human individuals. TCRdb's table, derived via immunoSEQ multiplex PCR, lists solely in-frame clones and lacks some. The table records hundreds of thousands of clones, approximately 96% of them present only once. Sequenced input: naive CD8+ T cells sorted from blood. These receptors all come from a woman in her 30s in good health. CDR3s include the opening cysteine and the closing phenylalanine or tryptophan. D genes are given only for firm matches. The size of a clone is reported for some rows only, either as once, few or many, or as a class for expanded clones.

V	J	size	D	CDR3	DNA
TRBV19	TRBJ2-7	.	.	CASSIAETNYEQYF	TGTGCCAGTAGTATAGCGGAGACAAACTACGAGCAGTACTTC
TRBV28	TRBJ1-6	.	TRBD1	CASSLGTDNSPLHF	TGTGCCAGCAGCCTCGGGACAGACAATTCACCCCTCCACTTT
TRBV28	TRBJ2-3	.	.	CASSFWQRTDTQYF	TGTGCCAGCAGTTTCTGGCAGCGCACAGATACGCAGTATTTT
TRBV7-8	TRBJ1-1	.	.	CASSLAFAGSNMNTEAFF	TGTGCCAGCAGCTTAGCGTTTGCTGGGTCTAACATGAACACTGAAGCTTTCTTT
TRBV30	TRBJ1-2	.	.	CAWSALPPGTLYGYTF	TGTGCCTGGAGTGCCCTCCCCCCCGGGACTCTCTATGGCTACACCTTC
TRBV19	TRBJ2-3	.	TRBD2	CASRQITGLAGVDTQYF	TGTGCCAGTAGGCAAATCACGGGACTAGCGGGAGTGGATACGCAGTATTTT
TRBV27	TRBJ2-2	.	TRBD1	CASSFGDSAGELFF	TGTGCCAGCAGTTTCGGGGACAGTGCCGGGGAGCTGTTTTTT
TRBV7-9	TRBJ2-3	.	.	CASTDRLGKSTDTQYF	TGTGCCAGCACCGACAGGCTCGGGAAGAGCACAGATACGCAGTATTTT
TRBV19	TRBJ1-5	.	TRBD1	CASSIRDRGQPQHF	TGTGCCAGTAGTATTCGGGACAGGGGCCAGCCCCAGCATTTT
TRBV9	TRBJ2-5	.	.	CASSVSGFLAETQYF	TGTGCCAGCAGCGTGTCAGGATTTCTTGCAGAGACCCAGTACTTC
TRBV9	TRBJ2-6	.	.	CASSGSSGANVLTF	TGTGCCAGCAGCGGGTCTAGTGGGGCCAACGTCCTGACTTTC
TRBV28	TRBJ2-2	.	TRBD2	CASSLRLARELFF	TGTGCCAGCAGTTTACGACTAGCGAGGGAGCTGTTTTTT
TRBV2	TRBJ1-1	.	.	CASSPTVGTEAFF	TGTGCCAGCAGTCCTACAGTGGGCACTGAAGCTTTCTTT
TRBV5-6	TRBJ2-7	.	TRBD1	CASSFYRGENYEQYF	TGTGCCAGCAGCTTCTACAGGGGGGAAAATTACGAGCAGTACTTC
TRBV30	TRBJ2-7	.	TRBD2	CAWSDSGRIYEQYF	TGTGCCTGGAGTGACAGCGGGAGGATCTACGAGCAGTACTTC
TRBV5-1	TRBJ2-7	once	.	CASSYSRSPLYEQYF	TGCGCCAGCAGTTACTCTCGGTCCCCACTCTACGAGCAGTACTTC
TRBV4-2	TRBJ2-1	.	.	CASSQLSEYEQFF	TGTGCCAGCAGCCAACTAAGTGAATATGAGCAGTTCTTC
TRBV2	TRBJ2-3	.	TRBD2	CASSASGGIDTQYF	TGTGCCAGCAGTGCTAGCGGGGGGATAGATACGCAGTATTTT
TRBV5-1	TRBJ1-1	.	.	CASSLYGANTEAFF	TGCGCCAGCAGCTTGTACGGTGCTAACACTGAAGCTTTCTTT
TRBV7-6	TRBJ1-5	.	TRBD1	CASSPLPGQLNQPQHF	TGTGCCAGCAGCCCATTACCGGGACAGCTCAATCAGCCCCAGCATTTT
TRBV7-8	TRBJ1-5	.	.	CASSLIGGSNQPQHF	TGTGCCAGCAGCTTAATCGGGGGTAGCAATCAGCCCCAGCATTTT
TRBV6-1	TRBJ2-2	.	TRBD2	CASSVPGTSANTGELFF	TGTGCCAGCAGTGTCCCCGGGACTAGCGCGAACACCGGGGAGCTGTTTTTT
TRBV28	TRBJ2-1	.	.	CASSFLQLSDEQFF	TGTGCCAGCAGTTTTCTCCAACTATCCGATGAGCAGTTCTTC
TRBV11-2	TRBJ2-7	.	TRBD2	CASSFSAGGEQYF	TGTGCCAGCAGCTTCTCAGCGGGGGGCGAGCAGTACTTC
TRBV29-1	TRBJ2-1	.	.	CSVVFSPYNEQFF	TGCAGCGTTGTCTTTTCCCCCTACAATGAGCAGTTCTTC
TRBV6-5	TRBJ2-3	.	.	CASSSDVAVGTDTQYF	TGTGCCAGCAGTTCCGATGTCGCGGTGGGCACAGATACGCAGTATTTT
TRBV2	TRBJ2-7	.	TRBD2	CASSGGLAGYEQYF	TGTGCCAGCAGCGGAGGGCTAGCGGGGTACGAGCAGTACTTC
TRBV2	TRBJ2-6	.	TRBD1	CASYPETGAGANVLTF	TGTGCCAGCTACCCGGAGACAGGGGCCGGGGCCAACGTCCTGACTTTC
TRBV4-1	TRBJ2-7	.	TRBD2	CASSLTPLAGAYEQYF	TGCGCCAGCAGCCTAACCCCACTAGCGGGAGCTTACGAGCAGTACTTC
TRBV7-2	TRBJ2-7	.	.	CASSLGLEEYF	TGTGCCAGCAGCTTAGGCCTCGAGGAGTACTTC
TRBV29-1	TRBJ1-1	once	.	CSVDGNTEAFF	TGCAGCGTTGACGGCAACACTGAAGCTTTCTTT
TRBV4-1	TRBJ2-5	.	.	CASSQEHISVETQYF	TGCGCCAGCAGCCAGGAACACATTTCGGTAGAGACCCAGTACTTC
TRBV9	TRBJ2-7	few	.	CASSVGLLSSYEQYF	TGTGCCAGCAGCGTAGGTCTACTGAGCTCCTACGAGCAGTACTTC
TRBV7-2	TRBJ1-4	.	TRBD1	CASSPGGTGALNEKLFF	TGTGCCAGCAGCCCGGGGGGGACAGGGGCCTTAAATGAAAAACTGTTTTTT
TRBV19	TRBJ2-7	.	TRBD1	CASSPTGTGGEQYF	TGTGCCAGTAGCCCAACCGGGACAGGGGGCGAGCAGTACTTC
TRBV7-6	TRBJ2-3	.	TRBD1	CASSLATGGVTDTQYF	TGTGCCAGCAGCTTAGCTACAGGGGGAGTCACAGATACGCAGTATTTT
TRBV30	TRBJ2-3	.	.	CAWSVVDPPDTQYF	TGTGCCTGGAGTGTGGTGGATCCCCCAGATACGCAGTATTTT
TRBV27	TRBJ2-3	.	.	CASSLAVSTDTQYF	TGTGCCAGCTCCTTAGCGGTTAGCACAGATACGCAGTATTTT
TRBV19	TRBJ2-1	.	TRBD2	CASSSQLAGRSYNEQFF	TGTGCCAGTAGCAGCCAACTAGCGGGTCGGTCCTACAATGAGCAGTTCTTC
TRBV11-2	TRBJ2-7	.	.	CASSLGGRYSYEQYF	TGTGCCAGCAGCTTAGGCGGGCGGTACTCCTACGAGCAGTACTTC
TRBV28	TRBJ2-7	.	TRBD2	CASSSSGGYEQYF	TGTGCCAGCAGTTCCAGCGGGGGTTACGAGCAGTACTTC
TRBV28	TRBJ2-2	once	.	CASAGLRTGELFF	TGTGCCAGCGCAGGGTTGAGAACCGGGGAGCTGTTTTTT
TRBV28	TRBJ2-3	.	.	CASSFFRDTQYF	TGTGCCAGCAGTTTTTTCAGAGATACGCAGTATTTT
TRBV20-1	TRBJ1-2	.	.	CSENRVPATF	TGCAGTGAAAACAGGGTCCCCGCCACCTTC